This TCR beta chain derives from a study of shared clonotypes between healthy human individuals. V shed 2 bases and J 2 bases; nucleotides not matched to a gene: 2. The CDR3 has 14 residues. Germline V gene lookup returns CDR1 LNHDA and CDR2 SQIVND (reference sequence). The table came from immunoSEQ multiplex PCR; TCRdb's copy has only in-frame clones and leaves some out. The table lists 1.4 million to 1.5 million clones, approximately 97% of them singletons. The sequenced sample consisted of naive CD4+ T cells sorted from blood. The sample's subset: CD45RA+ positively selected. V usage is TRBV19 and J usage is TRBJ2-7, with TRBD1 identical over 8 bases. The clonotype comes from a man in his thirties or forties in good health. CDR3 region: CASSIQGATYEQYF. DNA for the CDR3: TGTGCCAGTAGTATACAGGGGGCAACCTACGAGCAGTACTTC. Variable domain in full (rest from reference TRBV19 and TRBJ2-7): DGGITQSPKYLFRKEGQNVTLSCEQNLNHDAMYWYRQDPGQGLRLIYYSQIVNDFQKGDIAEGYSVSREKKESFPLTVTSAQKNPTAFYLCASSIQGATYEQYFGPGTRLTVT.